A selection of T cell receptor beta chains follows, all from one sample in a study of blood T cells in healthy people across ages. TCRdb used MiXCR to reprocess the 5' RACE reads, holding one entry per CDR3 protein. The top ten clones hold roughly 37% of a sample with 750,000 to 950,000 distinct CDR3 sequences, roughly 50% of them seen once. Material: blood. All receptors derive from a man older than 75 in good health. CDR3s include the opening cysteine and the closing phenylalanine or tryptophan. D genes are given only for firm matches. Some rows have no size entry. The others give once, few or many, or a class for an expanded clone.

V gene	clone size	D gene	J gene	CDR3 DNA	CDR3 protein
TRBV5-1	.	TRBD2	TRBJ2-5	TGCGCCAGCAGCCCCCCACTAGCGGGAGGACCTAATCAAGAGACCCAGTACTTC	CASSPPLAGGPNQETQYF
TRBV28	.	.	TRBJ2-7	TGTGCCAGCATGGTCCCAATTACCTACGAGCAGTACTTC	CASMVPITYEQYF
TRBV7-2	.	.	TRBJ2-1	TGTGCCAGCAGCCCCCCCTTCGACGAGCAGTTCTTC	CASSPPFDEQFF
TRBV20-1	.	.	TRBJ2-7	TGCAGTGCCCGAGAGGACGGGGTCACCTACGAGCAGTACTTC	CSAREDGVTYEQYF
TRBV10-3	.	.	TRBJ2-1	TGTGCCATCCGTCGGTCCCATGAGCAGTTCTTC	CAIRRSHEQFF
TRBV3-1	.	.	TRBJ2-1	TGTGCCAGCAGCCAAGATTGGGGGAGTGGGGAGCAGTTCTTC	CASSQDWGSGEQFF
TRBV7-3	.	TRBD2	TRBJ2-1	TGTGCCAGCAGCTTACTAGCGGGATTAGGCAATGAGCAGTTCTTC	CASSLLAGLGNEQFF
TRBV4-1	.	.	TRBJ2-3	TGCGCCAGCAGCCAAGATAGGGGCTCGGCCACAGATACGCAGTATTTT	CASSQDRGSATDTQYF
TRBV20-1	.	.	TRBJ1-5	TGCAGTGCTAGAGATCCTCTGGAACGGGCGGGACAGCCCCAGCATTTT	CSARDPLERAGQPQHF
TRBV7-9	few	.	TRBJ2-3	TGTGCCAGCAGGGCCTCGGGCGTGGATACGCAGTATTTT	CASRASGVDTQYF
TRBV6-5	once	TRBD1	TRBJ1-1	TGTGCCAGCAGTTCTCGGACAGGAGTACTGAACACTGAAGCTTTCTTT	CASSSRTGVLNTEAFF
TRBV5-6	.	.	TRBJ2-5	TGTGCCAGCAGCTTCGACGGTTTGGTCGGGACCCAGTACTTC	CASSFDGLVGTQYF
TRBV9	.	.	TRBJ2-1	TGTGCCAGCAAAGGGAGGACCTCCAGTTGGAATGAGCAGTTCTTC	CASKGRTSSWNEQFF
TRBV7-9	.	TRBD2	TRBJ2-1	TGTGCCAGCACCCACCCCGCGGGAGGTAACTACAATGAGCAGTTCTTC	CASTHPAGGNYNEQFF
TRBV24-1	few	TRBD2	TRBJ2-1	TGTGCCACCAGTGATCCCACCGGGGATAGCGGGGGGTACAATGAGCAGTTCTTC	CATSDPTGDSGGYNEQFF
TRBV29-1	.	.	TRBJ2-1	TGCAGCGTTGGGGACGCCTACAATGAGCAGTTCTTC	CSVGDAYNEQFF
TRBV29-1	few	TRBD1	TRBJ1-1	TGCAGCGCCCTGGGACAGGCAGGAAGCACTGAAGCTTTCTTT	CSALGQAGSTEAFF
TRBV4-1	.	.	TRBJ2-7	TGCGCCAGCAGCCACCTGACTAGATCCTACGAGCAGTACTTC	CASSHLTRSYEQYF
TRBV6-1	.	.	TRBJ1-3	TGTGCCAGCAGTGAGGGAAGAAACACCATATATTTT	CASSEGRNTIYF
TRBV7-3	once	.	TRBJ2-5	TGTGCCAGCAGCTTACTAGTGGGAGTTCGTGAGACCCAGTACTTC	CASSLLVGVRETQYF
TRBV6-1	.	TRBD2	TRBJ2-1	TGTACCAGCAGTGCCTACCCGACTAGCGGGAGAGGGAATGAGCAGTTCTTC	CTSSAYPTSGRGNEQFF
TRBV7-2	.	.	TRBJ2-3	TGTGCCAGCAGGCAGGGCCCTACCACAGATACGCAGTATTTT	CASRQGPTTDTQYF
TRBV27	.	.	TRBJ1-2	TGTGCCAGCAGTTTAGAGGCACCACGAGGGGGGTATGGCTACACCTTC	CASSLEAPRGGYGYTF
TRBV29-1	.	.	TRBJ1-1	TGCAGCGTTGACGGAAGGGGCTCTATGAACACTGAAGCTTTCTTT	CSVDGRGSMNTEAFF
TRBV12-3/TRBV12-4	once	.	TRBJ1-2	TGTGCCAGCACCCAGCGAACTAACTATGGCTACACCTTC	CASTQRTNYGYTF
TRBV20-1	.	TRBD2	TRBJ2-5	TGCAGTGCTAGGACTAGCGGGAGTCAGACCCAGTACTTC	CSARTSGSQTQYF